This TCR beta chain was identified in a study of T cell changes during pregnancy in multiple sclerosis. Here immunoSEQ multiplex PCR was the method, and the copy in TCRdb shows in-frame clones only, minus some. The sample yields approximately 28,000 clones, about 89% seen once. Trimming took 1 base from V and 0 from J, leaving 12 bases between them. The CDR3 consists of 17 residues. Per germline, CDR1 LGHNA and CDR2 YSLEER. The chain has TRBV4-3 and TRBJ1-4, with unresolved D. The sample in question was CD8+ T cells from peripheral blood mononuclear cells, obtained in the second trimester of pregnancy. This TCR came from a female donor with multiple sclerosis, enrolled in a pregnancy study. The CDR3 nucleotides read TGCGCCAGCAGCCAAGGCGACTCGGTCGCAACTAATGAAAAACTGTTTTTT. Protein: CASSQGDSVATNEKLFF.